Below, 6 T cell receptor beta chains from the same sample are listed, as sequenced in a study of type 1 and type 2 diabetes patients (dated by TCRdb to 2015 to 2016). The instrument was an Illumina MiSeq. TCRbeta CDR3 amplification used genomic DNA from the sorted T cell subsets as template. The TCRbeta CDR3 region was amplified by multiplex PCR with 30 forward and 13 reverse primers. The public reads were run again by TCRdb, first through fastp at Q25 and then through MiXCR, and only productive beta chains were kept. Rows are unified per CDR3 protein, each entry keeping the most common DNA and genes. The sample table lists 270,000 or so distinct CDR3 sequences, around 50% of them with a count of one. The top ten constitute around 15% of the sample. The sample consisted of peripheral blood mononuclear cells (PBMCs). Receptor source: a young man with type 2 diabetes.

The rearrangement uses TRBV7-2 and TRBJ1-5; the match to TRBD1 covers 8 bases. The CDR3 spans 13 residues. The junction had 5 bases not matched to a gene; V was cut back by 6 bases and J by 7 bases. In germline, CDR1 is SGHTA, CDR2 FQGNSA. CDR3: CASSRQGRQPQHF. DNA for the CDR3: TGTGCCAGCAGTCGACAGGGGCGGCAGCCCCAGCATTTT.

Of note for this clonotype: A read error is possible here, since a much larger clone lies one base away. V and J are TRBV15 and TRBJ2-3; D is unclear. The CDR3 sequence is 12 residues long. The germline V and J ends were trimmed by 5 bases and 5 bases, with 8 bases remaining between them. Germline loops: CDR1 LNHNV, CDR2 YYDKDF (reference sequence). The CDR3 region is CATSPQGDTQYF. The CDR3 DNA reads as TGTGCCACCAGCCCACAAGGAGATACGCAGTATTTT.

The chain links TRBV5-1 to TRBJ1-2; D is unclear. CDR3 length equals 13 residues. Germline-derived CDR1 and CDR2 are SGHRS and YFSETQ. V was trimmed by 5 bases and J by 2 bases, leaving 10 bases between them. CDR3 sequence: CASSGQINYGYTF. CDR3 nucleotides: TGCGCCAGCAGTGGGCAGATAAACTATGGCTACACCTTC.

The genes are TRBV27 and TRBJ2-7; D assignment may be TRBD1 or TRBD2 (5 bases each). From germline, CDR1 is MNHEY and CDR2 SMNVEV (reference sequence). This CDR3 has 12 amino acids. V dropped 2 bases and J dropped 6 bases, with 8 bases sitting between them. This CDR3 reads CASSLRGTEQYF. The CDR3 nucleotides read TGTGCCAGCAGTTTACGAGGGACCGAGCAGTACTTC.

The rearrangement joins TRBV27 to TRBJ1-1; D ambiguous. Germline CDR1 and CDR2: MNHEY and SMNVEV (reference sequence). Trimming left V 6 bases short and J 0 bases short, with 14 bases between. CDR3 length equals 15 residues. CDR3 protein: CASRSTLYMNTEAFF. The CDR3 DNA follows: TGTGCCAGCAGATCTACACTTTACATGAACACTGAAGCTTTCTTT.

This clonotype appeared a few times. The chain links TRBV19 to TRBJ1-6; 9 nucleotides match TRBD1. The V and J ends lost 9 bases and 7 bases, in that order; junction bases with no gene match: 7. CDR1 is LNHDA, CDR2 SQIVND, per germline (reference sequence). The CDR3 extends over 14 amino acids. For the CDR3, the DNA is TGTGCCAGCCACTCCGGGACAGGGAATTCACCCCTCCACTTT. This gives the protein CASHSGTGNSPLHF.